Following are 7 T cell receptor beta chains from one sample sequenced in a study of Graves' ophthalmopathy and Graves' hyperthyroidism. Amplification of the TCR beta CDR3 regions used RNA transcripts (as template). HTBI-primed RT-PCR formed the first round, and a multiplex PCR formed the second. TCRdb redid the calling of the multiplex PCR reads with MiXCR, one entry per CDR3 protein. The sample includes roughly 380,000 distinct CDR3 sequences, about 16% of them seen just once. The sequenced material came from peripheral blood. These receptors originate from a woman between 18 and 30 years old with stable Graves' hyperthyroidism.

This clonotype was picked up many times. V gene TRBV6-1 combines with J gene TRBJ2-7, with 8 bases matching TRBD2. The germline gives CDR1 MNHNS, CDR2 SASEGT. The V segment lost 6 bases and the J segment 0 bases; nucleotides outside the gene matches: 4. The CDR3 has 14 amino acids. CDR3 in DNA: TGTGCCAGCAGGGGAGCGGGGGACTCCTACGAGCAGTACTTC. It specifies CASRGAGDSYEQYF.

This clonotype was observed a few times. This CDR3 is CASSRPTGGLETQYF. The CDR3 DNA sequence: TGTGCCAGCTCACGACCGACAGGGGGTCTGGAGACCCAGTACTTC. The chain has TRBV18 and TRBJ2-5; TRBD1 matches 9 bases. The CDR3 extends over 15 amino acids. The V gene's germline CDR1 is KGHSH and CDR2 LQKENI. Trimming cost V 4 bases and J 5 bases; bases outside gene matches: 8.

This clonotype was counted only a few times. The chain couples TRBV5-1 to TRBJ2-2; no firm D call. V lost 4 bases to trimming and J lost 1 base, with 14 bases between them. Germline lookup yields CDR1 SGHRS and CDR2 YFSETQ. The CDR3 runs to 16 residues. The CDR3 here is CASSVPGPGNTGELFF. DNA for the CDR3: TGCGCCAGCAGCGTGCCCGGGCCCGGGAACACCGGGGAGCTGTTTTTT. The full variable domain, rest sourced from reference TRBV5-1 and TRBJ2-2, is KAGVTQTPRYLIKTRGQQVTLSCSPISGHRSVSWYQQTPGQGLQFLFEYFSETQRNKGNFPGRFSGRQFSNSRSEMNVSTLELGDSALYLCASSVPGPGNTGELFFGEGSRLTVL.

There are many counts of this clonotype. V gene TRBV6-2 or TRBV6-3 combines with J gene TRBJ2-2, with 7 bases aligning to TRBD2. The CDR3 runs 18 residues. J gave up 1 base and V 0 bases, and 8 bases lay outside the gene matches. Per germline, CDR1 MNHEY and CDR2 SVGEGT. In DNA, the CDR3 is TGTGCCAGCAGTTACTCGGTTTTTGCGGGGGAGAACACCGGGGAGCTGTTTTTT. This sequence encodes CASSYSVFAGENTGELFF.

This clonotype was counted ten times or more. The chain combines TRBV5-1 with TRBJ1-1; D remains unclear. The CDR3 spans 12 residues. Trimming removed 5 bases at V and 0 bases at J, with 5 bases between. Germline V gene sequence: CDR1 SGHRS, CDR2 YFSETQ. The CDR3 region is CASRSMNTEAFF. DNA for the CDR3: TGCGCCAGCAGATCCATGAACACTGAAGCTTTCTTT.

The rearrangement uses TRBV5-5 and TRBJ2-2; TRBD1 might be the D (6 bases). Germline-derived CDR1 and CDR2 are SGHKS and YYEKEE (reference sequence). Trimming pared 0 bases from V and 7 bases from J, leaving 13 bases between. The CDR3 is made up of 15 amino acids. CDR3 nucleotides: TGTGCCAGCAGCTTGGACAGGGTAGGGGTCGGGGAGCTGTTTTTT. This gives the protein CASSLDRVGVGELFF.

The V gene is TRBV24-1, the J gene TRBJ2-5, with 11 bases identical to TRBD1. Germline V lookup: CDR1 KGHDR, CDR2 SFDVKD. The CDR3 contains 15 residues. V gave up 4 bases and J gave up 10 bases; unmatched junction bases: 10. The CDR3, as DNA: TGTGCCACCAGTGACGCCGGGGACAGGGGGGGTGTCCAGTACTTC. This encodes CATSDAGDRGGVQYF.